The entry that follows covers one T cell receptor beta chain sequence. What it recognizes is unknown. A single record per CDR3 protein comes from TCRdb applying MiXCR to the 5' RACE reads. The sample yields around 370,000 distinct CDR3 sequences, under 25% seen once. This specimen belongs to a study of T-cell memory formation after mild COVID-19. Study-level points and caveats: Clones contracting over day 15 to 85 were CD4/CD8 balanced, with later expanders leaning CD4+.

This TCR was sampled from an adult woman who had mild COVID-19 (a few samples of this study predate the infection). Cell type and time point are not known. The material sequenced was PBMCs or a T cell subset sorted from them (not recorded which).

The CDR3 DNA is TGTGCCTGGAGCTTTCATGCTAACTATGGCTACACCTTC. It codes for CAWSFHANYGYTF. The V call is TRBV30, the J call TRBJ1-2; no clear D. The CDR3 has 13 amino acids. Trimming stripped 3 bases from V and 0 bases from J, with 8 bases between. CDR1 is GTSNPN, CDR2 SVGIG, per germline (reference sequence).